The rows below give T cell receptor beta chains drawn from one sample of a study of blood T cell repertoires in COVID-19. The protocol was immunoSEQ multiplex PCR, while the TCRdb copy is restricted to in-frame clones and leaves out a portion. The sample lists some 49,000 clones, approximately 87% occurring once. Material for sequencing was peripheral blood. These receptors were taken from a human donor in a cohort sampled during active COVID-19. Both conserved end residues are part of each CDR3. The D gene is left open where the match is weak. Not every row has a clone size; where given, it reads once, few, many or a size class.

size	D	V	J	CDR3	DNA
.	.	TRBV2	TRBJ1-4	CASRWGGATNEKLFF	TGTGCCAGCAGGTGGGGGGGCGCAACTAATGAAAAACTGTTTTTT
once	TRBD1	TRBV10-3	TRBJ2-5	CAIRGQGLSETQYF	TGTGCCATCAGGGGACAGGGGTTGAGCGAGACCCAGTACTTC
.	.	TRBV29-1	TRBJ2-1	CSVEDPGRSTYNEQFF	TGCAGCGTTGAAGATCCGGGGAGGAGCACCTACAATGAGCAGTTCTTC
.	TRBD1	TRBV5-6	TRBJ1-1	CASSREDRGPYTEAFF	TGTGCCAGCAGCCGGGAGGACAGGGGGCCTTACACTGAAGCTTTCTTT
.	TRBD1	TRBV7-7	TRBJ1-1	CASTVGGRGLNTEAFF	TGTGCCAGCACCGTAGGGGGCAGGGGGTTAAACACTGAAGCTTTCTTT
few	.	TRBV28	TRBJ1-2	CASSLHDLVKGYTF	TGTGCCAGCAGTTTGCACGACTTGGTGAAGGGCTACACCTTC
.	.	TRBV5-5	TRBJ1-6	CASSLGVYNSPLHF	TGTGCCAGCAGCTTGGGCGTCTATAATTCACCCCTCCACTTT
.	.	TRBV7-9	TRBJ1-2	CASSLMDSRYGYTF	TGTGCCAGCAGCTTAATGGACAGCCGTTATGGCTACACCTTC
few	TRBD1	TRBV2	TRBJ2-7	CASRNRGSGPYEQYF	TGTGCCAGCAGGAACAGGGGGTCGGGGCCTTACGAGCAGTACTTC
.	TRBD1	TRBV7-2	TRBJ1-5	CASSLAGQGGQPQHF	TGTGCCAGCAGCTTGGCGGGACAGGGAGGTCAGCCCCAGCATTTT
.	.	TRBV6-2/TRBV6-3	TRBJ1-5	CASSYTVLGPINQPQHF	TGTGCCAGCAGTTACACGGTCTTGGGGCCTATTAATCAGCCCCAGCATTTT
.	.	TRBV28	TRBJ1-2	CASSLRGGYTF	TGTGCCAGCAGTTTACGAGGTGGCTACACCTTC
.	.	TRBV4-3	TRBJ1-4	CASSTTGGGQKLFF	TGCGCCAGCAGCACAACCGGGGGTGGGCAAAAACTGTTTTTT
few	.	TRBV18	TRBJ1-2	CASSPRIGTNYGYTF	TGTGCCAGCTCACCAAGGATAGGGACAAACTATGGCTACACCTTC
.	TRBD1	TRBV5-1	TRBJ2-7	CASSTGTAYEQYF	TGCGCCAGCAGCACGGGGACAGCATACGAGCAGTACTTC
.	TRBD2	TRBV7-3	TRBJ2-3	CASSAGGAVTDTQYF	TGTGCCAGCAGCGCCGGGGGGGCGGTCACAGATACGCAGTATTTT
.	.	TRBV29-1	TRBJ1-4	CSFSRGVNEKLFF	TGCAGCTTTAGCCGGGGAGTTAATGAAAAACTGTTTTTT
few	.	TRBV6-2/TRBV6-3	TRBJ1-2	CASSYSGSFYGYTF	TGTGCCAGCAGTTACTCGGGCAGTTTCTATGGCTACACCTTC
.	TRBD1	TRBV3-1/TRBV3-2	TRBJ1-6	CASSQEGQGYSPLHF	TGTGCCAGCAGCCAAGAGGGACAGGGTTATTCACCCCTCCACTTT
.	TRBD1	TRBV18	TRBJ2-7	CASSPGTGNEQYF	TGTGCCAGCTCACCCGGGACAGGGAACGAGCAGTACTTC
.	TRBD1	TRBV29-1	TRBJ1-4	CSVDPGTEGPGKLFF	TGCAGCGTTGACCCCGGGACAGAGGGTCCAGGAAAACTGTTTTTT
.	TRBD1	TRBV19	TRBJ1-5	CASSIGDRTQPQHF	TGTGCCAGTAGTATAGGGGACAGGACCCAGCCCCAGCATTTT
.	TRBD1	TRBV27	TRBJ1-3	CASSLSGQGRNTIYF	TGTGCCAGCAGTTTATCCGGACAGGGGCGAAACACCATATATTTT
.	.	TRBV6-2/TRBV6-3	TRBJ1-1	CASSALSTEAFF	TGTGCCAGCAGTGCCCTGAGCACTGAAGCTTTCTTT
.	TRBD1	TRBV28	TRBJ1-6	CASSRGTGPGNSPLHF	TGTGCCAGCAGCCGAGGGACAGGGCCGGGTAATTCACCCCTCCACTTT
.	.	TRBV5-4	TRBJ2-5	CASSPGGGDQETQYF	TGTGCCAGCAGCCCTGGAGGTGGGGACCAAGAGACCCAGTACTTC
.	.	TRBV7-2	TRBJ1-4	CASSNLAGDGEKLFF	TGTGCCAGCAGCAACTTAGCGGGGGATGGCGAAAAACTGTTTTTT
.	.	TRBV4-2	TRBJ2-6	CASSPGGANVLTF	TGTGCCAGCAGCCCCGGGGGGGCCAACGTCCTGACTTTC